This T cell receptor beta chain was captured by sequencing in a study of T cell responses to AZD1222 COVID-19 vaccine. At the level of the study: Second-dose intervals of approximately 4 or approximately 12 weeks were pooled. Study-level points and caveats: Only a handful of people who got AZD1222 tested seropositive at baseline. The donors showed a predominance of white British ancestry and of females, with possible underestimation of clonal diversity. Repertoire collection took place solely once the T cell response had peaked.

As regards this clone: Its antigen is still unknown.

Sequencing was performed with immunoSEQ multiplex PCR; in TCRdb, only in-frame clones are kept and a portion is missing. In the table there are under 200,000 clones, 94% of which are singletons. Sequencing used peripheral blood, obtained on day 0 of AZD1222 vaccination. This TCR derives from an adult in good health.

The CDR3 loop reads CASGLPILGGYGYTF. The CDR3, as DNA: TGTGCTAGTGGTCTCCCCATTTTGGGGGGGTATGGCTACACCTTC. The rearrangement links TRBV12-5 to TRBJ1-2, with a tentative D call TRBD1 (5 bases). Trimming left V 5 bases short and J 5 bases short, with 18 bases between. CDR1 is LGHNT and CDR2 is FRNRAP in the germline V gene. This CDR3 comprises 15 residues.